Each of the 9 T cell receptor beta chains below was sequenced from the same sample in a study of CD8+ T cells in alopecia areata. cDNA reverse transcribed from extracted RNA served as the sequencing template. The table came from immunoSEQ multiplex PCR; TCRdb's copy has only in-frame clones and leaves some out. The sample carries about 200,000 clones, roughly 66% recorded once. The treatment was: oral pan-JAK inhibitor, 5-10 mg twice daily. The starting material was CD4+ T cells sorted from blood, obtained at week 24, from a patient treated with tofacitinib. The receptor set was obtained from a human donor with alopecia areata.

The rearrangement joins TRBV11-2 to TRBJ1-2; a possible D gene is TRBD1 (6 bases). This CDR3 region has 12 residues. V was clipped by 8 bases and J by 6 bases, with 13 bases between them. CDR1 is SGHAT, CDR2 FQNNGV, per germline. The CDR3 DNA follows: TGTGCCAGCCAACGGGGGGCGGATGGCTACACCTTC. Translating gives CASQRGADGYTF. The whole variable domain, filled in from reference TRBV11-2 and TRBJ1-2, reads EAGVAQSPRYKIIEKRQSVAFWCNPISGHATLYWYQQILGQGPKLLIQFQNNGVVDDSQLPKDRFSAERLKGVDSTLKIQPAKLEDSAVYLCASQRGADGYTFGSGTRLTVV.

This clone was detected only once. The rearrangement links TRBV4-3 to TRBJ2-1; a possible D gene is TRBD2 (5 bases). V was shortened by 2 bases and J by 6 bases, with 14 bases between the two germline ends. Germline CDR1 reads LGHNA; CDR2 reads YSLEER. This CDR3 comprises 15 residues. CDR3 sequence: CASSQNWLSGNEQFF. As DNA, the CDR3 is TGCGCCAGCAGCCAAAACTGGCTAAGCGGCAATGAGCAGTTCTTC.

This clone was observed a handful of times. The gene calls are TRBV30 and TRBJ1-2, with a weak D call TRBD1 (6 bases). Between the trimmed V and J ends, which lost 3 bases and 8 bases, there was a span of 10 bases. Per germline, CDR1 GTSNPN and CDR2 SVGIG (reference sequence). This CDR3 is built from 11 residues. The CDR3 is CAWRGAGGYTF. CDR3 in DNA: TGTGCCTGGAGGGGGGCAGGAGGCTACACCTTC.

This clone has just a few counts. The chain employs TRBV4-3 and TRBJ2-7, with 11 positions matching TRBD2. Per the germline V gene, CDR1 is LGHNA and CDR2 is YSLEER. The CDR3 extends over 16 amino acids. The V and J ends lost 6 bases and 2 bases, in that order; junction bases with no gene match: 9. Here the CDR3 reads CASSPGLAVHPYEQYF. The CDR3 region has the DNA TGCGCCAGCAGTCCGGGACTAGCGGTACATCCCTACGAGCAGTACTTC.

This chain connects TRBV5-6 to TRBJ2-7, with D unresolved. Germline V gene sequence: CDR1 SGHDT, CDR2 YYEEEE. V was trimmed by 4 bases and J by 3 bases, leaving 8 bases between them. The CDR3 extends over 12 amino acids. The CDR3 sequence is CASSLQSYEQYF. CDR3 sequence (DNA): TGTGCCAGCAGCCTCCAGAGCTACGAGCAGTACTTC.

The chain has TRBV5-1 and TRBJ2-2; 8 bases match TRBD1. This CDR3 is built from 15 residues. Germline-derived CDR1 and CDR2 are SGHRS and YFSETQ. V lost 4 bases and J lost 5; bases outside the gene matches: 7. In nucleotides, the CDR3 is TGCGCCAGCAGCCAGAGGACAGGGAGTACCGGGGAGCTGTTTTTT. This gives the protein CASSQRTGSTGELFF. Drawing the rest from reference TRBV5-1 and TRBJ2-2, the complete variable domain is KAGVTQTPRYLIKTRGQQVTLSCSPISGHRSVSWYQQTPGQGLQFLFEYFSETQRNKGNFPGRFSGRQFSNSRSEMNVSTLELGDSALYLCASSQRTGSTGELFFGEGSRLTVL.

The gene calls are TRBV29-1 and TRBJ2-3, with D perhaps TRBD1 (5 bases). This CDR3 is built from 13 residues. In germline, CDR1 is SQVTM, CDR2 ANQGSEA. Trimming cost V 5 bases and J 11 bases, with 20 bases left between them. The CDR3 bases are TGCAGCGTTCACAAAACCCAGGGCGACGGGCAGTATTTT. Its protein is CSVHKTQGDGQYF.

The CDR3 bases are TGTGCCTGGATTTCCGACAGAACCTATGGCTACACCTTC. This encodes CAWISDRTYGYTF. J is TRBJ1-2 and V is TRBV30, with D maybe TRBD1 (5 bases). Trimming removed 4 bases from V and 4 bases from J, with 13 bases in between. The V gene's germline CDR1 is GTSNPN and CDR2 SVGIG (reference sequence). CDR3 size: 13 residues.

This clone has just a few counts. The J gene is TRBJ2-7, the V gene TRBV19; 11 nucleotides agree with TRBD1. CDR1 is LNHDA, CDR2 SQIVND, per germline (reference sequence). The CDR3 has 14 residues. V gave up 6 bases and J gave up 2 bases; unmatched junction bases: 3. The CDR3 region is CASSRDRGTYEQYF. DNA for the CDR3: TGTGCCAGTAGCCGGGACAGGGGGACCTACGAGCAGTACTTC.